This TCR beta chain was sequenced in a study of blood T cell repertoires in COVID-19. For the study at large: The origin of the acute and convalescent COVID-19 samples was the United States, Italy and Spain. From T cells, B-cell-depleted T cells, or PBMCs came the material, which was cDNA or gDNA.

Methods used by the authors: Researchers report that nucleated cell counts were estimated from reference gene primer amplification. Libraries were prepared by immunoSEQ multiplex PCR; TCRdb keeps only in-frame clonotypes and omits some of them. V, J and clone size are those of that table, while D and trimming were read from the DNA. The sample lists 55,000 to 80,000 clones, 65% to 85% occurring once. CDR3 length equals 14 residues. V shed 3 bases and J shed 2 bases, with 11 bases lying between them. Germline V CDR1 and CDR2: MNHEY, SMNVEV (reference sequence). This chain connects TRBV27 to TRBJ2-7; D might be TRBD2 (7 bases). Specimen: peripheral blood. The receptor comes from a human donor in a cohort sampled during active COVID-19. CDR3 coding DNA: TGTGCCAGCAGTTTGAGAGGGGGGGCCTACGAGCAGTACTTC. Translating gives CASSLRGGAYEQYF.